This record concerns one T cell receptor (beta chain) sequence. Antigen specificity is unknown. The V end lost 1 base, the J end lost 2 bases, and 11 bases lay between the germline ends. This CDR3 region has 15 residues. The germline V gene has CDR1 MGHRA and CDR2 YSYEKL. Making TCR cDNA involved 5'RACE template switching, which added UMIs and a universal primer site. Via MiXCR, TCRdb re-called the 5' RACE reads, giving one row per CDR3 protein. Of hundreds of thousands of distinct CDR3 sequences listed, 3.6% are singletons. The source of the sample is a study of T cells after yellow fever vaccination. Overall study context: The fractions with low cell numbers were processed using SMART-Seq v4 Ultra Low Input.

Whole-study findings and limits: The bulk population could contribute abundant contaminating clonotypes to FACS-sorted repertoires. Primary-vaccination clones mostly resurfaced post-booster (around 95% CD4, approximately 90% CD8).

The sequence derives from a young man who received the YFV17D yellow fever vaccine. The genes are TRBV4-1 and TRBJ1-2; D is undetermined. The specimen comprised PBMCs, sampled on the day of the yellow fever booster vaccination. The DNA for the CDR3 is TGCGCCAGCAGCCAAGGACGCGAGGGCAACTATGGCTACACCTTC. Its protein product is CASSQGREGNYGYTF.